A selection of T cell receptor beta chains follows, all from one sample in a study of OX40 agonist ivuxolimab in advanced cancers. Some clones are missing from TCRdb's copy, which holds only in-frame ones; the method was immunoSEQ multiplex PCR. Among about 63,000 clones listed, 90% to 95% were seen once. This specimen consisted of CD4+ or CD8+ T cells sorted from blood, obtained in a trial of the OX40 agonist ivuxolimab. These receptors were taken from an adult with an advanced solid tumor such as melanoma, head and neck, liver or kidney cancer. The CDR3 runs from the conserved cysteine through the conserved F or W. D genes are given only for firm matches. Only part of the rows carry a size: once, few, many, or a class if the clone is expanded.

J,V,D,size,DNA,CDR3
TRBJ1-1,TRBV5-1,NA,NA,TGCGCCAGCAGCCCTACTTGGACCCTGAACACTGAAGCTTTCTTT,CASSPTWTLNTEAFF
TRBJ2-1,TRBV28,NA,NA,TGTGCCAGCAGAACCGGGACATCATACAATGAGCAGTTCTTC,CASRTGTSYNEQFF
TRBJ1-4,TRBV7-9,NA,NA,TGTGCCAGCAGCTTAGATTATGAAAAACTGTTTTTT,CASSLDYEKLFF
TRBJ2-7,TRBV6-6,TRBD2,NA,TGTGCCAGCAGCCTCCGCGGGAGGGCCCTTGACTACGAGCAGTACTTC,CASSLRGRALDYEQYF
TRBJ2-7,TRBV5-1,NA,NA,TGCGCCAGCAGCTTTCATTTAGGTGAAACCTACGAGCAGTACTTC,CASSFHLGETYEQYF
TRBJ2-1,TRBV5-6,NA,once,TGTGCCAGCAGCTTGGCCTACAATGAGCAGTTCTTC,CASSLAYNEQFF
TRBJ2-1,TRBV4-1,NA,NA,TGCGCCAGCAGCCAAGATTTCCAGGGAGAGCAGTTCTTC,CASSQDFQGEQFF
TRBJ2-1,TRBV7-9,TRBD2,NA,TGTGCCAGCAGCTCCCCGGCGACTAGCGGACAGCGGGAGCAGTTCTTC,CASSSPATSGQREQFF
TRBJ2-3,TRBV7-9,TRBD2,NA,TGTGCCAGCAGCTTAATCGGTGGGACTAGCGGGAGTGCAGATACGCAGTATTTT,CASSLIGGTSGSADTQYF
TRBJ2-2,TRBV27,TRBD2,NA,TGTGCCAGCAGCCCTTTATGGCGGGAGGGCTTCGCCGGGGAGCTGTTTTTT,CASSPLWREGFAGELFF
TRBJ2-5,TRBV19,TRBD1,NA,TGTGCCAGTAGCGTCCGGGACAGGGCCCAAGAGACCCAGTACTTC,CASSVRDRAQETQYF